This T cell receptor (beta chain) was captured by sequencing in a study of T cell responses to AZD1222 COVID-19 vaccine. Repertoires were generated with immunoSEQ multiplex PCR, while TCRdb's copy carries only in-frame clones and drops some. The data show around 75,000 clones, more than 75% seen once. With regard to this clone: Other DNA variants within this sample encode the same CDR3.

The sequences come from peripheral blood, collected on day 0 of AZD1222 vaccination. The clonotype originates from an adult in good health.

The CDR3 loop reads CASSEALRGHDGYTF. In DNA form, the CDR3 reads TGTGCCAGCAGTGAAGCGCTTAGGGGTCACGATGGCTACACCTTC. The chain uses TRBV6-1 and TRBJ1-2; a weak D match, TRBD1 (5 bases). The CDR3 spans 15 residues. Germline V gene data show CDR1 as MNHNS and CDR2 as SASEGT. The V end was cut by 0 bases, the J end by 6 bases, with 14 bases between.